This note documents a single T cell receptor (beta chain) sequence. Its antigen is unidentified. The sample originates from a study of response to subunit inactivated influenza vaccine. Study-level findings and limits: It was suggested by the authors that few new T cells are recruited by each seasonal influenza vaccination.

V was shortened by 4 bases and J by 1 base, with 17 bases between the two germline ends. The CDR3 has 16 residues. The germline V gene encodes CDR1 DFQATT and CDR2 SNEGSKA (reference sequence). TCRdb reprocessed the RT-PCR reads with MiXCR, giving one entry per CDR3 protein. The table lists more than 700,000 distinct CDR3 sequences, about 20% of them singletons. The rearrangement uses TRBV20-1 and TRBJ2-4, with D hard to call. The TCR originated in a middle-aged man who received an inactivated influenza vaccine. The sequencing here drew on PBMCs from blood, taken roughly 5 days after vaccination. CDR3 region: CSATRHGHLAKNIQYF. As DNA, the CDR3 is TGCAGTGCTACCCGACACGGTCATCTGGCCAAAAACATTCAGTACTTC.